Listed below are T cell receptor beta chains from one sample, sequenced in a study of early T cells in non-severe SARS-CoV-2 infection. TCRdb re-analysed the 5' RACE reads in MiXCR, keeping a single row per CDR3 protein. The repertoire holds tens of thousands of distinct CDR3 sequences, with around 14% as singletons. Sequencing was performed on whole blood. Receptor source: an adult who was a healthcare worker with PCR-confirmed SARS-CoV-2 infection or an uninfected control (not recorded which). Each CDR3 is given with its conserved first and last residue. A D gene is named only where the DNA matches it firmly. The size of a clone is reported for some rows only, either as once, few or many, or as a class for expanded clones.

>TRBV9|.|TRBJ1-1|.
TGTGCCAGCAACACAGGGAATACTGAAGCTTTCTTT
CASNTGNTEAFF
>TRBV4-1|.|TRBJ2-1|.
TGCGCCAGCAGCCCAGACAGGGCGGGGTCCTACAATGAGCAGTTCTTC
CASSPDRAGSYNEQFF
>TRBV28|few|TRBJ1-5|TRBD1
TGTGCCAGCCTCGACAGGGATAGCAATCAGCCCCAGCATTTT
CASLDRDSNQPQHF
>TRBV12-3/TRBV12-4|few|TRBJ1-1|.
TGTGCCAGCAGTTTCGGCCGCATCACTGAAGCTTTCTTT
CASSFGRITEAFF
>TRBV5-4|few|TRBJ2-5|.
TGTGCCAGCACCGGGCCTGGAGGGGGAGAGACCCAGTACTTC
CASTGPGGGETQYF
>TRBV6-6|.|TRBJ2-3|.
TGTGCCAGCAGTTACTTATCGCCAGGGGCCTACTCATATACGCAGTATTTT
CASSYLSPGAYSYTQYF
>TRBV7-2|.|TRBJ2-4|TRBD2
TGTGCCAGCAGCTTAGGAACTAGCGGGAAAGGGAACATTCAGTACTTC
CASSLGTSGKGNIQYF
>TRBV28|few|TRBJ2-4|TRBD1
TGTGCCATCACCCCGACAGGGACAAAAAACATTCAGTACTTC
CAITPTGTKNIQYF
>TRBV7-2|.|TRBJ2-3|.
TGTGCCAGCAGCTCCCAGGTCCGGTCGCAAGTAGTAGATACGCAGTATTTT
CASSSQVRSQVVDTQYF
>TRBV6-6|few|TRBJ2-7|.
TGTGCCAGCGCCGGACAGGGAGGGCGCGAGCAGTACTTC
CASAGQGGREQYF
>TRBV7-9|few|TRBJ2-3|TRBD1
TGTGCCAGCAGCTCCTCCAGGGGGCAGACAGATACGCAGTATTTT
CASSSSRGQTDTQYF
>TRBV7-8|few|TRBJ2-1|TRBD1
TGTGCCAGCAGCGCTGACAGGGTCGGCACAGAGCAGTTCTTC
CASSADRVGTEQFF
>TRBV11-2|.|TRBJ2-3|.
TGTGCCAGCAGCTTCTGGTCAGATACGCAGTATTTT
CASSFWSDTQYF
>TRBV12-3/TRBV12-4|many|TRBJ1-6|.
TGTGCCAGCAGTTCCTCGACAGCGCGGTATAATTCACCCCTCCACTTT
CASSSSTARYNSPLHF